This T cell receptor beta chain was captured by sequencing in a study of cytomegalovirus exposure and HLA in healthy donors. Findings and limits, study-wide: With later analysis, a missense DCLRE1C variant became linked to TCR beta V- and J-gene trimming.

Participants comprised healthy donors of bone marrow. 13 Jbeta primers and 60 Vbeta primers were used for the PCR. Repertoires were generated with immunoSEQ multiplex PCR, while TCRdb's copy carries only in-frame clones and drops some. The table lists 150,000 to 200,000 clones, 70% of them singletons, with about 4.3% in the top ten. Concerning this clone: The antigen remains unidentified.

With 0 bases clipped from V and 5 bases from J, the junction kept 9 bases outside the gene matches. Germline V gene sequence: CDR1 GTSNPN, CDR2 SVGIG (reference sequence). CDR3 length equals 16 residues. The source material was PBMCs. This sequence originates from a man aged 18 to 29 in good health and CMV-seropositive. The chain employs TRBV30 and TRBJ2-5, with 10 bases fitting TRBD2. The CDR3 bases are TGTGCCTGGAGTGTAGCCAGCGGGGGGGCACGGGAGACCCAGTACTTC. Protein product: CAWSVASGGARETQYF.